The 2 T cell receptor beta chains given below trace back to one sample, sequenced in a study of tumor-infiltrating lymphocytes in primary liver carcinoma. From 400 to 500 ng total RNA, TCR beta cDNA was generated with a primer in the constant region. Amplification in three nested multiplex PCR rounds with slightly modified ARM-PCR gave rise to TCR beta libraries. Primers for the first two PCR rounds were TRBV1-TRBV30 forward primers and a C-beta reverse primer (about 10 cycles per round). TCRdb reanalysed the multiplex PCR reads using MiXCR and keeps one entry per CDR3 protein. The sample lists around 330,000 distinct CDR3 sequences; roughly three fifths were seen once. RNA isolated from unsorted whole blood supplied the blood RNA, with germline DNA also extracted. The material sequenced was peripheral blood. The receptors were sampled from a woman between 25 and 40 years old with primary liver carcinoma and hepatitis B virus infection.

This clonotype was observed a few times. The CDR3 region has the DNA TGTGCCAGCACCCTAATCGTCAGGACCGGGGAGCTGTTTTTT. Protein product: CASTLIVRTGELFF. The rearrangement uses TRBV11-2 and TRBJ2-2; no firm D call. The CDR3 is made up of 14 amino acids. V was cut by 7 bases and J by 5 bases, with 14 bases left in between. Per germline, CDR1 SGHAT and CDR2 FQNNGV.

The CDR3 protein is CASSLLGAVDEQFF. Here the CDR3 DNA reads TGTGCCAGCAGCTTATTGGGGGCGGTCGATGAGCAGTTCTTC. The rearrangement uses TRBV11-2 and TRBJ2-1; tentatively, D is TRBD1 (6 bases). The CDR3 spans 14 residues. The V gene's germline CDR1 is SGHAT and CDR2 FQNNGV. Trimming left V 2 bases short and J 8 bases short, with 13 bases between.